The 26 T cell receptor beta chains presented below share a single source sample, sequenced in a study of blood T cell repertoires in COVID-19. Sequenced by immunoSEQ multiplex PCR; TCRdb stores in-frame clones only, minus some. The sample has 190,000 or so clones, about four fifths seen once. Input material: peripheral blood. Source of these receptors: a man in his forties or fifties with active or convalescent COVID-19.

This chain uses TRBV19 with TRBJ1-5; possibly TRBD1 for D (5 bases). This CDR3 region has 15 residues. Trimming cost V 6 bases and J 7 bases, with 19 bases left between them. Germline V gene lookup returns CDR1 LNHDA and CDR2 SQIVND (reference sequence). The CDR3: CASSPGQNWPQPQHF. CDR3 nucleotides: TGTGCCAGTAGCCCCGGACAAAACTGGCCCCAGCCCCAGCATTTT.

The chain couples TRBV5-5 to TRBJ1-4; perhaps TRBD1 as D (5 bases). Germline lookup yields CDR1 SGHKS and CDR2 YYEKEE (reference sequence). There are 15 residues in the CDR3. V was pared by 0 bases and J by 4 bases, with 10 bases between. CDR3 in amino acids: CASSLVQAVNEKLFF. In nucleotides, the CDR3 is TGTGCCAGCAGCTTGGTACAGGCCGTTAATGAAAAACTGTTTTTT.

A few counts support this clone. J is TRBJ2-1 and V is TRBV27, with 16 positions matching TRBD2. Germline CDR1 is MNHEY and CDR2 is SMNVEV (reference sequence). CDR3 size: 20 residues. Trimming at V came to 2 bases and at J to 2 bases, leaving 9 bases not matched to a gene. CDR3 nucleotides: TGTGCCAGCAGTTTAAGCCCGGGACTAGCGGGGGGGCCCCCCTACAATGAGCAGTTCTTC. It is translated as CASSLSPGLAGGPPYNEQFF.

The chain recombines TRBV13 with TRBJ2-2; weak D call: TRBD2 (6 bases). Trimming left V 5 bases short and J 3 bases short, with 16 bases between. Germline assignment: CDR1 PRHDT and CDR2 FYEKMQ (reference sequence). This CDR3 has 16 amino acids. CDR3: CASSRRLDYHTGELFF. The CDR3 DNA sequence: TGTGCCAGCAGCCGCCGACTGGACTACCACACCGGGGAGCTGTTTTTT. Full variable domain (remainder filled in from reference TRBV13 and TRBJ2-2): AAGVIQSPRHLIKEKRETATLKCYPIPRHDTVYWYQQGPGQDPQFLISFYEKMQSDKGSIPDRFSAQQFSDYHSELNMSSLELGDSALYFCASSRRLDYHTGELFFGEGSRLTVL.

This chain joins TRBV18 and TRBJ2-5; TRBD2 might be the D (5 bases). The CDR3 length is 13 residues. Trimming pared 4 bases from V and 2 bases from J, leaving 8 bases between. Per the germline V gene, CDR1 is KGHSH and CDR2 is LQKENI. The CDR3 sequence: CASSRGRQETQYF. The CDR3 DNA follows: TGTGCCAGCTCACGAGGGCGGCAAGAGACCCAGTACTTC.

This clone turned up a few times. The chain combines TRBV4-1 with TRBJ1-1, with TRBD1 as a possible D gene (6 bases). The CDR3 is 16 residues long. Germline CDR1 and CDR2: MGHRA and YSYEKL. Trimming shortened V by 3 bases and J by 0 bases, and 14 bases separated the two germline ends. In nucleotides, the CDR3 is TGCGCCAGCAGCCAGGGAAGACAGGCTCTGAACACTGAAGCTTTCTTT. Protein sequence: CASSQGRQALNTEAFF.

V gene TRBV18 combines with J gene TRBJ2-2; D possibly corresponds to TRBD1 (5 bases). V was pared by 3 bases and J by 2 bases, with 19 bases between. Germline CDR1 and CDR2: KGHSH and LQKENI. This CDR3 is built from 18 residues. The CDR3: CASSPQSRRQLNTGELFF. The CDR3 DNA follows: TGTGCCAGCTCACCGCAATCTAGAAGACAGTTAAACACCGGGGAGCTGTTTTTT.

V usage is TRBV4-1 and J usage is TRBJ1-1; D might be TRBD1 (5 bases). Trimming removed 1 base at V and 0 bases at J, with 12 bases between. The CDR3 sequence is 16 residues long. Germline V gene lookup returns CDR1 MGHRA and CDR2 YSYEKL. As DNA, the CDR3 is TGCGCCAGCAGCCAAGCCCGCGGGACCGTGAACACTGAAGCTTTCTTT. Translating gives CASSQARGTVNTEAFF.

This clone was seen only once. CDR3 residues: CATSQRGGAFTDEQFF. The DNA for the CDR3 is TGTGCCACCAGCCAAAGGGGGGGAGCGTTTACCGATGAGCAGTTCTTC. The chain links TRBV15 to TRBJ2-1; D perhaps matches TRBD2 (7 bases). V lost 5 bases and J lost 8, with 22 bases in between. Per the germline V gene, CDR1 is LNHNV and CDR2 is YYDKDF (reference sequence). The CDR3 runs 16 residues.

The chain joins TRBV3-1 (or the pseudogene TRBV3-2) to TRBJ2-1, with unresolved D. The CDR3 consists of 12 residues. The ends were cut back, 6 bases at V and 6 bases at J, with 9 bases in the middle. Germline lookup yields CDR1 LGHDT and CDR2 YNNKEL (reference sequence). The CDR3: CASSPTVNEQFF. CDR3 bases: TGTGCCAGCAGTCCCACGGTCAATGAGCAGTTCTTC.

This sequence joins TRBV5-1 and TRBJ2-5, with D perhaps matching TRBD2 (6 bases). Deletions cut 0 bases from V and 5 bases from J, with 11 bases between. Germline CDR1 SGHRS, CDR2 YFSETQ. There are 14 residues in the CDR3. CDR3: CASSLDVGGETQYF. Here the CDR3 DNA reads TGCGCCAGCAGCTTGGATGTAGGAGGGGAGACCCAGTACTTC.

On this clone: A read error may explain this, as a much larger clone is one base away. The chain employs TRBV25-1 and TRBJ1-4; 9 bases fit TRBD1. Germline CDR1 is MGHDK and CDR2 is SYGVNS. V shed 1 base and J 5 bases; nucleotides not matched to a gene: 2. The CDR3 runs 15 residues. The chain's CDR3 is CASSESGTGNEKLFF. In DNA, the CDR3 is TGTGCCAGCAGTGAATCGGGGACAGGGAATGAAAAACTGTTTTTT.

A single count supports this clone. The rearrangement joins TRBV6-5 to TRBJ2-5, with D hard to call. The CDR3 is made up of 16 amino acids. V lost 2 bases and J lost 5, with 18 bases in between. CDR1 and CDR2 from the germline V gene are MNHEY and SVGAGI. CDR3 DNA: TGTGCCAGCAGTTACAACGGCGAGGAGCTTGGGGAGACCCAGTACTTC. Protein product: CASSYNGEELGETQYF.

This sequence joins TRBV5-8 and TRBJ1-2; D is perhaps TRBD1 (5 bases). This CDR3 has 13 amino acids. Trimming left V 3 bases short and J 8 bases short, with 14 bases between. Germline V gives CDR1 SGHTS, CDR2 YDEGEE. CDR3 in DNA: TGTGCCAGCAGCTCGAGGTCCGCAGGGGGCTACACCTTC. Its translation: CASSSRSAGGYTF.

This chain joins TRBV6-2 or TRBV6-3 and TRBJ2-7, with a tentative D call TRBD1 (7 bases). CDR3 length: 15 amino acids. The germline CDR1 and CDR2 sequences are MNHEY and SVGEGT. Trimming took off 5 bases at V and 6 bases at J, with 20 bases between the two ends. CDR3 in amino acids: CASSPSTGVGGEQYF. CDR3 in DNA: TGTGCCAGCAGTCCCTCTACAGGGGTCGGGGGCGAGCAGTACTTC.

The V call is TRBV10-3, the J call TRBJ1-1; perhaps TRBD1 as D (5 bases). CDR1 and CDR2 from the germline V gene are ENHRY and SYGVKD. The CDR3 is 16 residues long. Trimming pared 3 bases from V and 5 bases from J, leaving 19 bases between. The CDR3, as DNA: TGTGCCATCAGTGATTCGCCCGGCAGGGCTGGGACTGAAGCTTTCTTT. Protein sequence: CAISDSPGRAGTEAFF.

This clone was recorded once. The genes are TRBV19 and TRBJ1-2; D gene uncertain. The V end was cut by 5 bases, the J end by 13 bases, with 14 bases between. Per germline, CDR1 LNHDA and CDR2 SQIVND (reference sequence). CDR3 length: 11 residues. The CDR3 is CASSSHRSSTF. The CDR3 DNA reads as TGTGCCAGTAGTTCCCACAGATCCAGCACCTTC.

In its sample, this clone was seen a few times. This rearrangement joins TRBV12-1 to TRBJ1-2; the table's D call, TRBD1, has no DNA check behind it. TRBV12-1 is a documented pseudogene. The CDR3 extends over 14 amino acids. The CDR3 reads CASSHQDSSYGYTF. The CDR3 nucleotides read TGTGCCAGCAGCCACCAGGACAGTTCCTATGGCTACACCTTC.

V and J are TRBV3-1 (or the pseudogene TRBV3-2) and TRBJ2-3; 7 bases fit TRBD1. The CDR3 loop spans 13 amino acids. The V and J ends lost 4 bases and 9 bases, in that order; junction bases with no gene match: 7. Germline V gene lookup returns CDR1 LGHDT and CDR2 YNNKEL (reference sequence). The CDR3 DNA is TGTGCCAGCAGCCGATTCGAACAGGGGACGCAGTATTTT. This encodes CASSRFEQGTQYF.

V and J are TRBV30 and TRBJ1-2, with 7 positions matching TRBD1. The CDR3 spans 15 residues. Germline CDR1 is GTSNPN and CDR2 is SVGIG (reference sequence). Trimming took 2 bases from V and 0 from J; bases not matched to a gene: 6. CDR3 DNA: TGTGCCTGGAGTCCGGGACAGCCAGCTAACTATGGCTACACCTTC. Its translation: CAWSPGQPANYGYTF. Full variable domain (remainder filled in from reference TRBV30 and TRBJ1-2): SQTIHQWPATLVQPVGSPLSLECTVEGTSNPNLYWYRQAAGRGLQLLFYSVGIGQISSEVPQNLSASRPQDRQFILSSKKLLLSDSGFYLCAWSPGQPANYGYTFGSGTRLTVV.

Here the CDR3 reads CASSLEQDNTGELFF. CDR3 DNA: TGTGCCAGCAGCTTAGAACAGGATAACACCGGGGAGCTGTTTTTT. The chain is built from TRBV13 and TRBJ2-2; a weak D match, TRBD1 (5 bases). Germline V gene data show CDR1 as PRHDT and CDR2 as FYEKMQ (reference sequence). Trimming pared 1 base from V and 2 bases from J, leaving 8 bases between. The CDR3 consists of 15 residues.

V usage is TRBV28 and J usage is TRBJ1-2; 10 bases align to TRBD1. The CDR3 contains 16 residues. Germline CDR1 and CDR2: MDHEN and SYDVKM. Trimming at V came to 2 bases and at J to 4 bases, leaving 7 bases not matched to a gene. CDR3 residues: CASSLAGDRGPYGYTF. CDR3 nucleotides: TGTGCCAGCAGTTTAGCTGGGGACAGGGGCCCCTATGGCTACACCTTC.

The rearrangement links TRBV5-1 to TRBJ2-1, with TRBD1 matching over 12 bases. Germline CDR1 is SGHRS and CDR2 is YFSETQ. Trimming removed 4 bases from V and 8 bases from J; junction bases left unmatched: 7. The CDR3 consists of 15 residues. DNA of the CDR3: TGCGCCAGCAGCGCTTCCGGGACAGGGGGCGATGAGCAGTTCTTC. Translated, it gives CASSASGTGGDEQFF.

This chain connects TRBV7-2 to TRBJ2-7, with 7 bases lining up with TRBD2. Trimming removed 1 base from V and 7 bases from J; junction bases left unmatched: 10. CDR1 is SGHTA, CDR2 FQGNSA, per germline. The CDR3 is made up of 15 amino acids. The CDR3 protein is CASSLGSSGVREQYF. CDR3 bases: TGTGCCAGCAGCTTAGGTTCGAGCGGGGTTAGGGAGCAGTACTTC. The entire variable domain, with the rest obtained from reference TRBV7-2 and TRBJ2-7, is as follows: GAGVSQSPSNKVTEKGKDVELRCDPISGHTALYWYRQSLGQGLEFLIYFQGNSAPDKSGLPSDRFSAERTGGSVSTLTIQRTQQEDSAVYLCASSLGSSGVREQYFGPGTRLTVT.

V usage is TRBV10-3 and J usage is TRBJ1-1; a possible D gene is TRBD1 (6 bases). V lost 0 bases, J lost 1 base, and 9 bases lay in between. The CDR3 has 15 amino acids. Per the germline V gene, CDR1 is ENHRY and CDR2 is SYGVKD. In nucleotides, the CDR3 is TGTGCCATCAGTGAGTCTGGGACACAGAACACTGAAGCTTTCTTT. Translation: CAISESGTQNTEAFF.

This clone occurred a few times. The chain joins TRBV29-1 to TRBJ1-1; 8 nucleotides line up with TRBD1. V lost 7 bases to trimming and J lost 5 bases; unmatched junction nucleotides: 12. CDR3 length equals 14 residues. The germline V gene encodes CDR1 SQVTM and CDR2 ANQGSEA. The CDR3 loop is CSATDRARGTEAFF. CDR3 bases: TGCAGCGCCACGGACAGGGCTAGAGGTACTGAAGCTTTCTTT.